This TCR beta chain was captured in a study of T cells after yellow fever vaccination. As concerns this clonotype: As yet, its antigen is unknown.

The germline V gene has CDR1 SGHVS and CDR2 FNYEAQ. The CDR3 contains 15 residues. Between the trimmed V and J ends, which lost 5 bases and 6 bases, there was a span of 18 bases. Overall study results and limits: Any FACS-sorted repertoire could hold abundant clonotypes that contaminate it from the bulk population.

UMIs were added to TCR cDNA along with a universal primer site when it was made by 5'RACE template switching. TCRdb itself ran the 5' RACE reads through MiXCR, one entry per CDR3 protein. The sample yields 600,000 to 750,000 distinct CDR3 sequences, about 12% seen once. The chain couples TRBV7-6 to TRBJ2-3, with a weak D call TRBD2 (6 bases). Sequencing was performed on PBMCs, taken on the day of the yellow fever booster vaccination. The TCR was taken from a man aged 25-40 years who received the YFV17D yellow fever vaccine. CDR3 loop: CASSIGSGRSDTQYF. CDR3 coding DNA: TGTGCCAGCAGCATAGGGTCCGGGAGAAGTGATACGCAGTATTTT.